This T cell receptor beta chain was identified in a study of blood T cell repertoires in COVID-19. Germline V gene sequence: CDR1 LNHDA, CDR2 SQIVND (reference sequence). Trimming took 5 bases from V and 4 from J; bases not matched to a gene: 6. The CDR3 contains 15 residues. Profiling relied on immunoSEQ multiplex PCR, and the TCRdb table lists in-frame clones only, not all of them. The table has 200,000 to 250,000 clones, around three quarters seen once. The chain has TRBV19 and TRBJ2-1; 9 bases are shared with TRBD2. Sequencing used peripheral blood. The receptor was isolated from a woman in her seventies with acute or convalescent COVID-19. The CDR3 nucleotides are TGTGCCAGTAGTGCCCTAGCGGGGAATTACAATGAGCAGTTCTTC. Protein: CASSALAGNYNEQFF.